The 13 T cell receptor beta chains given below trace back to one sample, sequenced in a study of patients and donors after allogeneic stem cell transplantation. TCRdb re-called the RT-PCR reads with MiXCR, one entry per CDR3 protein. The repertoire consists of hundreds of thousands of distinct CDR3 sequences, with more than 15% occurring once and the leading ten covering roughly 7%. The sequenced material came from blood, either unsorted or a sorted T cell fraction (not recorded which). These receptors all come from a human donor who was either an allogeneic HSCT recipient or a stem cell or donor lymphocyte infusion donor (not recorded which). It is not recorded whose cells these are; they may come from a transplant donor.

This clonotype showed up just a few times. The chain employs TRBV20-1 and TRBJ2-5, with D perhaps TRBD2 (7 bases). The CDR3 sequence is 13 residues long. The V gene lost 5 bases and the J gene lost 1 base, with 11 bases spanning the gap. Germline V gene data show CDR1 as DFQATT and CDR2 as SNEGSKA (reference sequence). The CDR3 here is CSAGRGTQETQYF. The CDR3 coding sequence is TGCAGTGCTGGGAGGGGGACCCAAGAGACCCAGTACTTC.

The chain uses TRBV6-7 and TRBJ1-4; D not certain. TRBV6-7 is designated an ORF whose function remains uncertain. V lost 2 bases and J lost 11, with 9 bases in between. This CDR3 is 12 amino acids long. The CDR3, as DNA: TGTGCCAGCAGTTACGCGACCGGTAAACTGTTTTTT. Its translation: CASSYATGKLFF.

This clonotype was counted only a few times. This chain joins TRBV5-5 and TRBJ1-1, with D perhaps TRBD1 (5 bases). Per germline, CDR1 SGHKS and CDR2 YYEKEE (reference sequence). The V gene lost 1 base and the J gene lost 5 bases, with 18 bases spanning the gap. The CDR3 consists of 16 residues. The CDR3 DNA reads as TGTGCCAGCAGCTTGCTCGGATCCACCTCAGGGACTGAAGCTTTCTTT. Translated: CASSLLGSTSGTEAFF.

V gene TRBV7-9 combines with J gene TRBJ2-1, with 13 nucleotides matching TRBD2. J lost 8 bases, V lost 5 bases, and 12 bases had no gene match. In germline, CDR1 is SEHNR, CDR2 FQNEAQ (reference sequence). The CDR3 runs 17 residues. CDR3 in DNA: TGTGCCAGCAGCCCCAAAGGGGGACTAGCGGGAAGATATGAGCAGTTCTTC. It is translated as CASSPKGGLAGRYEQFF. Variable domain in full (rest from reference TRBV7-9 and TRBJ2-1): DTGVSQNPRHKITKRGQNVTFRCDPISEHNRLYWYRQTLGQGPEFLTYFQNEAQLEKSRLLSDRFSAERPKGSFSTLEIQRTEQGDSAMYLCASSPKGGLAGRYEQFFGPGTRLTVL.

V and J are TRBV24-1 and TRBJ2-1, with TRBD1 identical over 7 bases. CDR3 size: 15 residues. Losses at the gene ends were 5 bases for V and 2 bases for J; bases not matched to a gene: 5. Looked up from germline, CDR1 is KGHDR and CDR2 is SFDVKD. The CDR3: CATSGDRVTYNEQFF. In DNA form, the CDR3 reads TGTGCCACCAGTGGAGACAGGGTGACCTACAATGAGCAGTTCTTC.

J is TRBJ2-7 and V is TRBV12-3 or TRBV12-4; TRBD1 is a possible D gene (6 bases). The CDR3 length is 14 residues. Trimming pared 0 bases from V and 4 bases from J, leaving 10 bases between. Written as DNA, the CDR3 is TGTGCCAGCAGTTTAGCGGTCAGGGGTTACGAGCAGTACTTC. This gives the protein CASSLAVRGYEQYF.

The chain has TRBV6-1 and TRBJ1-4, with TRBD1 matching 8 bases. The CDR3 runs 14 residues. J was trimmed by 8 bases and V by 7 bases; bases with no gene match: 9. Germline lookup yields CDR1 MNHNS and CDR2 SASEGT. The DNA for the CDR3 is TGTGCCAGCACCGCCGGGACAGGCGGGGAAAAACTGTTTTTT. As protein: CASTAGTGGEKLFF.

The V and J genes are TRBV6-2 or TRBV6-3 and TRBJ2-7; no definite D call. The CDR3 is 12 residues long. Trimming stripped 3 bases from V and 2 bases from J, with 5 bases between. The germline V gene has CDR1 MNHEY and CDR2 SVGEGT. Written as DNA, the CDR3 is TGTGCCAGCAGTTATTCACCCTACGAGCAGTACTTC. Protein: CASSYSPYEQYF.

At least ten counts were recorded for this clonotype. The junction differs from germline at one of its ends, possibly a read error. The chain recombines TRBV4-1 with TRBJ2-7; unclear D gene. Germline V CDR1 and CDR2: MGHRA, YSYEKL. The CDR3 is 12 amino acids. CDR3 loop: CASSPRGYEQYF. The DNA of the CDR3 is TGTGCCAGCAGCCCCCGAGGCTACGAGCAGTACTTC.

This clonotype was detected a few times. This chain uses TRBV5-1 with TRBJ1-3; D is unclear. Trimming shortened V by 4 bases and J by 4 bases, and 12 bases separated the two germline ends. Germline V gene data show CDR1 as SGHRS and CDR2 as YFSETQ. The CDR3 loop spans 14 amino acids. The CDR3 here is CASSDKGPGNTIYF. CDR3 sequence (DNA): TGCGCCAGCAGCGACAAAGGGCCCGGAAACACCATATATTTT.

The V and J genes are TRBV4-2 and TRBJ1-1, with a possible D match to TRBD1 (5 bases). Trimming took 6 bases from V and 1 from J, leaving 18 bases between them. The CDR3 length is 16 residues. Germline V gene lookup returns CDR1 LGHNA and CDR2 YNFKEQ. Here the CDR3 reads CASRPDSRDPNTEAFF. The CDR3 region has the DNA TGTGCCAGCAGACCTGATTCCAGGGACCCGAACACTGAAGCTTTCTTT.

This clonotype was observed a handful of times. The rearrangement links TRBV18 to TRBJ2-3, with TRBD2 matching over 7 bases. The CDR3 is 14 amino acids. CDR1 is KGHSH, CDR2 LQKENI, per germline. V dropped 6 bases and J dropped 4; count of bases not matched to a gene: 7. CDR3 nucleotide sequence: TGTGCCAGCTCCCCCGGACTAGACCCAGATACGCAGTATTTT. Amino acid sequence: CASSPGLDPDTQYF.

This clonotype occurred a few times. The junction and the germline gene differ at one end; a read error may be behind it. The rearrangement joins TRBV4-2 to TRBJ1-6; a possible D gene is TRBD1 (5 bases). The CDR3 covers 19 residues. Germline CDR1 is LGHNA and CDR2 is YNFKEQ. As DNA, the CDR3 is TGTGCCAGCACCCAAGACGGGGGGGGAGGGTTTTCCTATAATTCACCCCTCCACTTT. The encoded protein is CASTQDGGGGFSYNSPLHF.